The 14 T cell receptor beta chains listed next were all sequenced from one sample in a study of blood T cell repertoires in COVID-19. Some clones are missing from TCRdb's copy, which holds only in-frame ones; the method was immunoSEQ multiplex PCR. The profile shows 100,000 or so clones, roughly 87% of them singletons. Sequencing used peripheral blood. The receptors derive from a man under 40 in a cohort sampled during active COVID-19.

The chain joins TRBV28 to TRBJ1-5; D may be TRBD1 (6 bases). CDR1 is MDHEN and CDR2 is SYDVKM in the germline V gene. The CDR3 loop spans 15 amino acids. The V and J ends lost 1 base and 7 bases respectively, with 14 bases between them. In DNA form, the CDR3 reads TGTGCCAGCAGTTTATTGGAAGGGGGTGGGCAGCCCCAGCATTTT. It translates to CASSLLEGGGQPQHF.

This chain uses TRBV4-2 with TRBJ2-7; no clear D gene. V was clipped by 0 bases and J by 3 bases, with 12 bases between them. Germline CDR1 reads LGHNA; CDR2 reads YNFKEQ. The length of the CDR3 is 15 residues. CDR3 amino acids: CASSQDRSSNYEQYF. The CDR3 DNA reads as TGTGCCAGCAGCCAAGATCGTTCTAGTAACTACGAGCAGTACTTC.

CDR3 region: CASSQVLLAGGLGEQFF. Here the CDR3 DNA reads TGCGCCAGCAGCCAAGTGCTCCTAGCGGGGGGGCTAGGTGAGCAGTTCTTC. The V call is TRBV4-1, the J call TRBJ2-1; 12 bases agree with TRBD2. Germline V lookup: CDR1 MGHRA, CDR2 YSYEKL. CDR3 size: 17 residues. Unmatched junction bases numbered 10, after V lost 1 base and J lost 9 bases.

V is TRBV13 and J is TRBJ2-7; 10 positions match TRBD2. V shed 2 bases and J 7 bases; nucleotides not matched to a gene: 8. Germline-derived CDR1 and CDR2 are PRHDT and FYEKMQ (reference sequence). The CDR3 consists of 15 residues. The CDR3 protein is CASSLTAGGPGEQYF. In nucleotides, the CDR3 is TGTGCCAGCAGCTTAACAGCGGGGGGGCCCGGAGAGCAGTACTTC.

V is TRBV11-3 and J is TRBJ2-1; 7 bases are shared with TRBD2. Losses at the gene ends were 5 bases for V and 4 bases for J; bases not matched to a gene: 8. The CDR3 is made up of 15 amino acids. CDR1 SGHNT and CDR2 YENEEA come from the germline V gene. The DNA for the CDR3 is TGTGCCAGCAGCCCAGCCAGCGGGGCATACAATGAGCAGTTCTTC. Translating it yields CASSPASGAYNEQFF.

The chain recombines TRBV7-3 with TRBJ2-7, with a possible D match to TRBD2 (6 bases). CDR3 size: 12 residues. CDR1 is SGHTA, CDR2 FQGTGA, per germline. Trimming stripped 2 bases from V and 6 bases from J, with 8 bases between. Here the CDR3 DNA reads TGTGCCAGCAGCTTAGACGGGGGCGAGCAGTACTTC. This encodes CASSLDGGEQYF.

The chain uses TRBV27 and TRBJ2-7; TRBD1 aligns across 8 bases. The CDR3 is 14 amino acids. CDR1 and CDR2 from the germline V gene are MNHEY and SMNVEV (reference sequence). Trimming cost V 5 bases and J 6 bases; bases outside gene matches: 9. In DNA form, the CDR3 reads TGTGCCAGCAGTCCTGGACAGGGCACGGGCGAGCAGTACTTC. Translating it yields CASSPGQGTGEQYF.

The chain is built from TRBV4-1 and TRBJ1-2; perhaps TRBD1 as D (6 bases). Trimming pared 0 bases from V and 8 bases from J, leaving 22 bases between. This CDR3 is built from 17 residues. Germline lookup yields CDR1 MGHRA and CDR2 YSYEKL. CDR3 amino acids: CASSQDVGAVYGSGYTF. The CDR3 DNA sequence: TGCGCCAGCAGCCAAGATGTGGGGGCGGTCTATGGGAGCGGCTACACCTTC.

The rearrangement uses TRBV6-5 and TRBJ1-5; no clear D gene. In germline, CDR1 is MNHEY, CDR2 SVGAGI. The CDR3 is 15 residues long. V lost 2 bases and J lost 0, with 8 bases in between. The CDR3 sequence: CASSYGQFSNQPQHF. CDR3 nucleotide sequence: TGTGCCAGCAGTTACGGCCAGTTTAGCAATCAGCCCCAGCATTTT.

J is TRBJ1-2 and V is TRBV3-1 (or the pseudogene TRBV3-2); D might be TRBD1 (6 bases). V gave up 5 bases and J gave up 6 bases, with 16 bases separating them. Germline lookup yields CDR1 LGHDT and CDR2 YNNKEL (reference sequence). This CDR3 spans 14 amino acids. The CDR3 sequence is CASSEPGGGDGYTF. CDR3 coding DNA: TGTGCCAGCAGCGAGCCGGGGGGGGGCGATGGCTACACCTTC.

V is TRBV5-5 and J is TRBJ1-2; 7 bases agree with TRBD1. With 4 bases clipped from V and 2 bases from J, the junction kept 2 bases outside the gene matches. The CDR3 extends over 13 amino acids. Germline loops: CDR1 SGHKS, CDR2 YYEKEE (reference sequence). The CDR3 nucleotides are TGTGCCAGCAGCCGCAGGGGGAACTATGGCTACACCTTC. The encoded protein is CASSRRGNYGYTF.

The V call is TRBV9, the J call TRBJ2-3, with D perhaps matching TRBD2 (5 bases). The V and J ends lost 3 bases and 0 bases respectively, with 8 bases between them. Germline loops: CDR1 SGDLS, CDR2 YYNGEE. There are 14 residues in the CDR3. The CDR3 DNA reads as TGTGCCAGCAGCGCCGCGGGTAGCACAGATACGCAGTATTTT. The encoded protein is CASSAAGSTDTQYF.

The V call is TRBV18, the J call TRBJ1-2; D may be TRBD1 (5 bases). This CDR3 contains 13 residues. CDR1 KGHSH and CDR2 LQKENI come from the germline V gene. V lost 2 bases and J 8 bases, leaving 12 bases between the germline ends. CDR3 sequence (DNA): TGTGCCAGCTCACCAGGACAATCGGAGGGCTACACCTTC. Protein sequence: CASSPGQSEGYTF.

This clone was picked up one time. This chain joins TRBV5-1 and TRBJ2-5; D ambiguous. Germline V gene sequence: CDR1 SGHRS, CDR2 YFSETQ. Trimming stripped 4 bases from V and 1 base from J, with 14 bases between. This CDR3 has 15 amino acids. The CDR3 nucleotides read TGCGCCAGCAGCGAAACCGGCGGAGTCCAAGAGACCCAGTACTTC. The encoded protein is CASSETGGVQETQYF.